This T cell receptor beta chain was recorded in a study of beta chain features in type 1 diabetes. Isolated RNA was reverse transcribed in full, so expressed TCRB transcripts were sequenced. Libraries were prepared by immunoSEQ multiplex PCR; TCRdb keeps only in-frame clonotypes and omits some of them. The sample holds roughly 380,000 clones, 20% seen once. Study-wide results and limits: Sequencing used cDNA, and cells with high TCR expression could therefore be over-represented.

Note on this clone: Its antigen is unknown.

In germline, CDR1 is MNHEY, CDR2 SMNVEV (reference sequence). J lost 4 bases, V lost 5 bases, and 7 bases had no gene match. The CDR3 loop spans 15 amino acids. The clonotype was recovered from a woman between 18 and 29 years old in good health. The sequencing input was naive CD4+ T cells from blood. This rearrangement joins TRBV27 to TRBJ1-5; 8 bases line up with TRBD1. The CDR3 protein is CASSPRTGWNQPQHF. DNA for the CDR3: TGTGCCAGCAGTCCCCGGACAGGGTGGAATCAGCCCCAGCATTTT.